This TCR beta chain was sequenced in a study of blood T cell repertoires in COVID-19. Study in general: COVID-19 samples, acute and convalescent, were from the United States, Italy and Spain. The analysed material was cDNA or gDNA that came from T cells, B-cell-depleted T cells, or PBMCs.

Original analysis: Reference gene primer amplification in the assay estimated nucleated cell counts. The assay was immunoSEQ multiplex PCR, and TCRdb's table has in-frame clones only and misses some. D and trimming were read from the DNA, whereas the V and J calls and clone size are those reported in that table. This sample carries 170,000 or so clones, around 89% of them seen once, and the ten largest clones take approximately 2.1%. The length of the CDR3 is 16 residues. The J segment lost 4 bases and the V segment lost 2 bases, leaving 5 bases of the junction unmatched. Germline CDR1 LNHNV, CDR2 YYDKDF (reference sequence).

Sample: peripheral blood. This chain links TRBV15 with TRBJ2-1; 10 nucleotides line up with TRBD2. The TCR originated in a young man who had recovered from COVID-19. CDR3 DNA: TGTGCCACCAGCAGACCGATTAGCGGGAGGTACAATGAGCAGTTCTTC. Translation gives CATSRPISGRYNEQFF.